Below are 6 T cell receptor beta chains sequenced from a single sample in a study of TIL therapy for anti-PD-1-resistant metastatic lung cancer. As for time point: pre-treatment sample, taken before nivolumab and TIL therapy. Most excised metastases sampled were pleural nodules or supraclavicular lymph nodes. Sequencing used immunoSEQ v3. The table came from immunoSEQ multiplex PCR; TCRdb's copy has only in-frame clones and leaves some out. The sample holds about 50,000 clones, 70% to 85% seen once. Material: tumor tissue, obtained at baseline. The receptors shown here come from a person aged 25 to 85 with non-small cell lung cancer.

The V call is TRBV10-1, the J call TRBJ2-1, with a tentative D call TRBD2 (6 bases). The CDR3 extends over 17 amino acids. V gave up 3 bases and J gave up 6 bases, with 21 bases separating them. CDR1 is WNHNN, CDR2 SYGVQD, per germline (reference sequence). CDR3 bases: TGCGCCAGCAGTGATCTAATCTCGGGAGTGAGACTCAATGAGCAGTTCTTC. This translates into CASSDLISGVRLNEQFF.

This chain joins TRBV7-2 and TRBJ1-2, with a tentative D call TRBD1 (5 bases). This CDR3 is built from 14 residues. Germline V gene sequence: CDR1 SGHTA, CDR2 FQGNSA. V gave up 1 base and J gave up 6 bases, with 12 bases separating them. The CDR3 sequence is CASSLGGLQDGYTF. The CDR3 coding sequence is TGTGCCAGCAGCTTAGGGGGACTACAGGATGGCTACACCTTC. The full variable domain, in which reference TRBV7-2 and TRBJ1-2 provide the parts outside the CDR3, is GAGVSQSPSNKVTEKGKDVELRCDPISGHTALYWYRQSLGQGLEFLIYFQGNSAPDKSGLPSDRFSAERTGGSVSTLTIQRTQQEDSAVYLCASSLGGLQDGYTFGSGTRLTVV.

This clone was seen only a few times. This rearrangement joins TRBV6-1 to TRBJ1-2; D unresolved. CDR3 length: 11 amino acids. Trimming left V 9 bases short and J 4 bases short, with 9 bases between. CDR1 and CDR2 from the germline V gene are MNHNS and SASEGT. CDR3 bases: TGTGCCAGTCAAGTTACCTATGGCTACACCTTC. Translation gives CASQVTYGYTF.

The chain is built from TRBV18 and TRBJ1-1, with unresolved D. Germline values: CDR1 KGHSH, CDR2 LQKENI. Trimming left V 8 bases short and J 3 bases short, with 16 bases between. The CDR3 is made up of 14 amino acids. CDR3 coding DNA: TGTGCCAGCCTCCAGCGGCCTAGTGACACTGAAGCTTTCTTT. Protein sequence: CASLQRPSDTEAFF.

The chain employs TRBV28 and TRBJ1-4; no clear D. Trimming pared 6 bases from V and 8 bases from J, leaving 16 bases between. CDR1 and CDR2 (germline): MDHEN, SYDVKM. The length of the CDR3 is 14 residues. The CDR3 spells CASSPKRAREKLFF. CDR3 DNA: TGTGCCAGCAGCCCGAAGCGGGCTAGGGAAAAACTGTTTTTT.

The chain couples TRBV11-3 to TRBJ2-7, with TRBD1 matching over 9 bases. Germline values: CDR1 SGHNT, CDR2 YENEEA. The CDR3 consists of 15 residues. The J segment lost 2 bases and the V segment lost 0 bases, leaving 2 bases of the junction unmatched. In nucleotides, the CDR3 is TGTGCCAGCAGCTTAGAGGGACAGGGACCCTACGAGCAGTACTTC. Protein: CASSLEGQGPYEQYF.